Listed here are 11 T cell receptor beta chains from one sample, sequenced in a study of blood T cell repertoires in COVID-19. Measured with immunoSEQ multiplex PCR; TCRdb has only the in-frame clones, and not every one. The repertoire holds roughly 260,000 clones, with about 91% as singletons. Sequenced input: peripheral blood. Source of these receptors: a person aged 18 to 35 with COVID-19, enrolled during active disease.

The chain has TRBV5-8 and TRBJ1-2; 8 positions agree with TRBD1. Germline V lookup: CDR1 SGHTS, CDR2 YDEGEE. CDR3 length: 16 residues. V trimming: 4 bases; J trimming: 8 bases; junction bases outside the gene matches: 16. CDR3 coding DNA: TGTGCCAGCAGCCCCGCCCTGGGACAGGCGTGGGAAGGCTACACCTTC. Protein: CASSPALGQAWEGYTF.

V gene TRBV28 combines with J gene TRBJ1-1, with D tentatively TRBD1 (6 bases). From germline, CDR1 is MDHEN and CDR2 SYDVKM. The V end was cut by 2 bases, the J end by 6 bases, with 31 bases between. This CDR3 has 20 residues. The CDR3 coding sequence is TGTGCCAGCAGTTTAAGACGTCCCCTCCAGGGGCGGAAACTCGCTGCTGAAGCTTTCTTT. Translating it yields CASSLRRPLQGRKLAAEAFF.

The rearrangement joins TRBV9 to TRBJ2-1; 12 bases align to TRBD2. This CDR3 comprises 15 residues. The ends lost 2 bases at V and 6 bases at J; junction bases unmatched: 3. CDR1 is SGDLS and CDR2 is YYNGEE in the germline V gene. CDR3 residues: CASSVWTSGTNEQFF. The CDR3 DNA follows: TGTGCCAGCAGCGTCTGGACTAGCGGGACCAATGAGCAGTTCTTC.

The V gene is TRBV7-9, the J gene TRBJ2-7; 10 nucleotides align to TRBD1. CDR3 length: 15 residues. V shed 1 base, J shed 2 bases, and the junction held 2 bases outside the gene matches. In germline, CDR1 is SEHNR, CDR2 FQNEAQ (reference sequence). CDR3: CASSLGGTGAYEQYF. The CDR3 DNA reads TGTGCCAGCAGCTTAGGCGGGACAGGGGCCTACGAGCAGTACTTC.

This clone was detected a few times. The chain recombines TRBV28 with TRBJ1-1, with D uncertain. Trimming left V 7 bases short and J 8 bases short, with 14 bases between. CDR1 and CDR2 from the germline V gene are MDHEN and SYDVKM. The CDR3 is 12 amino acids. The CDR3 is CASTQRRLEAFF. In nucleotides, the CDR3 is TGTGCCAGCACCCAGAGGAGATTAGAAGCTTTCTTT. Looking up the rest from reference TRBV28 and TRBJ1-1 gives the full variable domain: DVKVTQSSRYLVKRTGEKVFLECVQDMDHENMFWYRQDPGLGLRLIYFSYDVKMKEKGDIPEGYSVSREKKERFSLILESASTNQTSMYLCASTQRRLEAFFGQGTRLTVV.

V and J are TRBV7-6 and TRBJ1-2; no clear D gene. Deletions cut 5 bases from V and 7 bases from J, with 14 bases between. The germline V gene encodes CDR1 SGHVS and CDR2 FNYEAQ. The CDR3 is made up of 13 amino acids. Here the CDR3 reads CASSPPGISGYTF. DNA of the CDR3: TGTGCCAGCAGCCCCCCGGGGATCAGTGGCTACACCTTC.

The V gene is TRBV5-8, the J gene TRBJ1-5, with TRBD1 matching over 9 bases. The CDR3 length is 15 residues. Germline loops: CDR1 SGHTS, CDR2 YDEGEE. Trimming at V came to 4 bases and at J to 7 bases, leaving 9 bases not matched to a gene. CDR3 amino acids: CASSLPGTGSQPQHF. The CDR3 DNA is TGTGCCAGCAGCCTCCCTGGGACAGGGAGCCAGCCCCAGCATTTT.

The CDR3 here is CASSLPTEGDIQYF. The CDR3 DNA is TGTGCCAGCAGCCTGCCGACCGAGGGGGACATTCAGTACTTC. The chain combines TRBV7-9 with TRBJ2-4; TRBD1 is a possible D gene (6 bases). There are 14 residues in the CDR3. V lost 5 bases and J 8 bases, leaving 16 bases between the germline ends. The germline CDR1 and CDR2 sequences are SEHNR and FQNEAQ (reference sequence).

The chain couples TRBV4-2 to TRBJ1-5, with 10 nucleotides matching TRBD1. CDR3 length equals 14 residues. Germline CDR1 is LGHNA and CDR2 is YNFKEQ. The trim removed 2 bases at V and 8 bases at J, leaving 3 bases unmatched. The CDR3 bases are TGTGCCAGCAGCCAACGGACAGGGGGTGAGCCCCAGCATTTT. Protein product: CASSQRTGGEPQHF.

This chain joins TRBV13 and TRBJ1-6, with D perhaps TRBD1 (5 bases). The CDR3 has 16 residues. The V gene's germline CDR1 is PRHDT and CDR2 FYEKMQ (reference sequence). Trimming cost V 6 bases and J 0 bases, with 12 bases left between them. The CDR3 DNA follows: TGTGCCAGCAGTCGGCAGGGTAGCTCCTATAATTCACCCCTCCACTTT. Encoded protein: CASSRQGSSYNSPLHF.

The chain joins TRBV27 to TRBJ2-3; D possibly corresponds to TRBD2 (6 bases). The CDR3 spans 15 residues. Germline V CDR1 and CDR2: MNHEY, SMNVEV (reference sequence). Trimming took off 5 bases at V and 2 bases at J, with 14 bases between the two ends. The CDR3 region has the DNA TGTGCCAGCAGTAGCCCGGGACTCTCCACAGATACGCAGTATTTT. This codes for CASSSPGLSTDTQYF.